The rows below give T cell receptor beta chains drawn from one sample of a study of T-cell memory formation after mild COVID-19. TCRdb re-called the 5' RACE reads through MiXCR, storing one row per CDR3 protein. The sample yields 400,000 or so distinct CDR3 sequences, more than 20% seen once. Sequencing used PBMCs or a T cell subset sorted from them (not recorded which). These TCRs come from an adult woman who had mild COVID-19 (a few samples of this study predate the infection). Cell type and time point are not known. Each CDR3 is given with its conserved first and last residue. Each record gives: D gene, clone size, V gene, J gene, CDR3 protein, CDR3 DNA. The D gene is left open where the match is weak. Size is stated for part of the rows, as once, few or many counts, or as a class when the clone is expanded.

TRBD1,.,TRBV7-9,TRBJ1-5,CASSLAKLGQGPPLPQHF,TGTGCCAGCAGCTTAGCGAAATTAGGACAGGGACCGCCTTTGCCCCAGCATTTT
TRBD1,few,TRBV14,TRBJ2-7,CASSHRDSHYEQYF,TGTGCCAGCAGCCATCGGGACAGCCACTACGAGCAGTACTTC
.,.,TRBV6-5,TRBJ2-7,CASSYSGPGDEQYF,TGTGCCAGCAGTTACTCGGGCCCGGGCGACGAGCAGTACTTC
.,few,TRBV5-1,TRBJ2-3,CASSILGATDTQYF,TGCGCCAGCAGCATCTTAGGAGCCACAGATACGCAGTATTTT
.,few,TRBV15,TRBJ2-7,CATSRLQGSYEQYF,TGTGCCACCAGCAGACTTCAGGGGTCCTACGAGCAGTACTTC
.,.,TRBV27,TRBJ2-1,CASRKGYNEQFF,TGTGCCAGCAGAAAGGGGTACAATGAGCAGTTCTTC
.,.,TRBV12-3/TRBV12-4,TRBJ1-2,CASSFKPSSNYGYTF,TGTGCCAGCAGTTTTAAGCCCAGCTCCAACTATGGCTACACCTTC
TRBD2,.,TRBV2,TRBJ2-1,CASRALAETYNEQFF,TGTGCCAGCAGGGCACTAGCGGAGACCTACAATGAGCAGTTCTTC
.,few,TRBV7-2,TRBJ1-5,CASSLLPRGSNQPQHF,TGTGCCAGCAGCTTACTTCCGCGAGGGAGCAATCAGCCCCAGCATTTT
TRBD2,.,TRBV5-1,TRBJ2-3,CASSNLAGGRADTQYF,TGCGCCAGCAGCAACCTAGCGGGGGGCCGGGCAGATACGCAGTATTTT
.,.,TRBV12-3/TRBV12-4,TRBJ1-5,CASSLIGGPQPQHF,TGTGCCAGCAGTTTAATCGGGGGACCTCAGCCCCAGCATTTT
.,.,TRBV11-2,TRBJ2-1,CASTSSNNEQFF,TGTGCCAGCACCTCATCAAACAATGAGCAGTTCTTC
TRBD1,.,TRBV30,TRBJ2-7,CAWSTRDRGYEQYF,TGTGCCTGGAGTACGCGGGACAGGGGGTACGAGCAGTACTTC
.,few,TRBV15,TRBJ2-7,CATSREGQGGVEQYF,TGTGCCACCAGCAGAGAAGGGCAGGGGGGCGTCGAGCAGTACTTC
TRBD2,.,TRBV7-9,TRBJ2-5,CASSPSQGLAIKTQYF,TGTGCCAGCAGCCCGAGCCAGGGACTAGCTATAAAGACCCAGTACTTC
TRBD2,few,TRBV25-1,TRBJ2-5,CASSDNIAGETQYF,TGTGCCAGCAGTGATAATATAGCGGGAGAGACCCAGTACTTC
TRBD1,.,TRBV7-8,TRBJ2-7,CASSVETGGESYEQYF,TGTGCCAGCAGCGTCGAGACAGGGGGTGAATCCTACGAGCAGTACTTC
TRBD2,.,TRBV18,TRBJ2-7,CASSPPTSGIYEQYF,TGTGCCAGCTCACCCCCGACTAGCGGCATCTACGAGCAGTACTTC
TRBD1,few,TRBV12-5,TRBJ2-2,CASGRDRNTGELFF,TGTGCTAGTGGTCGGGACAGAAACACCGGGGAGCTGTTTTTT
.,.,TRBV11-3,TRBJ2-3,CASSRNVRGGTDTQYF,TGTGCCAGCAGCCGAAACGTTCGGGGTGGCACAGATACGCAGTATTTT
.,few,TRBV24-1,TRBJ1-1,CATSDPGRAEAFF,TGTGCCACCAGTGATCCAGGACGGGCTGAAGCTTTCTTT
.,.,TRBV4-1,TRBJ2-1,CASSQTDEQFF,TGCGCCAGCAGCCAAACCGATGAGCAGTTCTTC
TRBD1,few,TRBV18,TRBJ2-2,CASRRTGKPFTGELFF,TGTGCCAGCAGACGGACAGGCAAACCTTTCACCGGGGAGCTGTTTTTT
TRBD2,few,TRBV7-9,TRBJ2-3,CASSATSGGWTGTQYF,TGTGCCAGCAGCGCGACTAGCGGGGGGTGGACTGGTACGCAGTATTTT
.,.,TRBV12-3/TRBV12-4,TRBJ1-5,CASSFSSSNQPQHF,TGTGCCAGCAGTTTTAGCAGCTCCAATCAGCCCCAGCATTTT
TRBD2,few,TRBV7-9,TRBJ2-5,CASSLLSGRALETQYF,TGTGCCAGCAGCTTACTTAGCGGGAGGGCCCTGGAGACCCAGTACTTC
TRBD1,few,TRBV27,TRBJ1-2,CASSPQGYYGYTF,TGTGCCAGCAGTCCACAGGGGTACTATGGCTACACCTTC
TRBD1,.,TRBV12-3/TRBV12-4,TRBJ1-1,CASRIGQGQNTEAFF,TGTGCCAGCAGGATCGGACAGGGACAGAACACTGAAGCTTTCTTT
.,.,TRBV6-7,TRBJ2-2,CASFGSSGELFF,TGTGCCAGCTTTGGGTCGTCCGGGGAGCTGTTTTTT
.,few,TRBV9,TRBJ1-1,CASRAPGLPAFF,TGTGCCAGCAGGGCTCCGGGTCTGCCTGCTTTCTTT
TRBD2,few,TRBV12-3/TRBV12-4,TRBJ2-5,CASSWTSGRETQYF,TGTGCCAGCAGTTGGACTAGCGGGAGAGAGACCCAGTACTTC
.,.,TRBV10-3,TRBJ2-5,CAIRNPAGGQETQYF,TGTGCCATCAGGAACCCAGCGGGTGGGCAAGAGACCCAGTACTTC
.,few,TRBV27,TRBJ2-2,CASSTGTIITGELFF,TGTGCCAGCAGCACCGGGACAATTATCACCGGGGAGCTGTTTTTT
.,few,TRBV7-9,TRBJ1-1,CASSRVEVTEAFF,TGTGCCAGCAGCCGCGTTGAGGTCACTGAAGCTTTCTTT
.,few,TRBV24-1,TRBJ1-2,CATSEYSGGYTF,TGTGCCACCAGTGAGTACAGCGGGGGCTACACCTTC
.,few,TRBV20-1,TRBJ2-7,CSASGASYEQYF,TGCAGTGCTAGCGGAGCGTCCTACGAGCAGTACTTC
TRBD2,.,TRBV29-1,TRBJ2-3,CSVEDLAGGPSDTQYF,TGCAGCGTTGAAGATCTAGCGGGAGGGCCCTCAGATACGCAGTATTTT